Below are 27 T cell receptor beta chains sequenced from a single sample in a study of T cells in Graves' hyperthyroidism and ophthalmopathy. RNA transcripts gave rise to amplified TCR beta CDR3 regions. First-round RT-PCR targeting the TCR CDR3 was performed with the HTBI primer set. TCRdb recomputed calls from the multiplex PCR reads with MiXCR, one row per CDR3 protein. There are about 52,000 distinct CDR3 sequences in the sample; around 48% occur only once, and over 8% lies in the top ten. Sequenced material: blood. The source is a woman aged 50 to 60 with Graves' ophthalmopathy.

Concerning this clonotype itself: The junction departs from germline at one end; a sequencing error may be responsible. This chain's CDR3 is CAGSLTGGLDTGQLFF. The CDR3 DNA sequence: TGTGCCGGCAGCTTGACAGGGGGCCTGGACACCGGGCAGCTGTTTTTT. This sequence joins TRBV7-2 and TRBJ2-2; 10 nucleotides agree with TRBD1. CDR1 SGHTA and CDR2 FQGNSA come from the germline V gene. CDR3 length equals 16 residues.

This clonotype was seen ten or more times. The chain recombines TRBV12-3 or TRBV12-4 with TRBJ2-3, with D possibly being TRBD2 (7 bases). This CDR3 is 15 amino acids long. Trimming shortened V by 2 bases and J by 2 bases, and 11 bases separated the two germline ends. CDR3 in amino acids: CASSLRGGATDTQYF. The CDR3 DNA follows: TGTGCCAGCAGTTTAAGGGGGGGGGCCACAGATACGCAGTATTTT.

In this sample, this clonotype turned up many times. This rearrangement joins TRBV20-1 to TRBJ2-3; 7 bases are a match to TRBD1. CDR3 size: 12 residues. Unmatched junction bases numbered 1, after V lost 2 bases and J lost 5 bases. CDR1 and CDR2 (germline): DFQATT, SNEGSKA (reference sequence). CDR3 amino acids: CSARQGEDTQYF. DNA for the CDR3: TGCAGTGCTAGACAGGGGGAAGATACGCAGTATTTT.

Worth noting for this clonotype: Likely a read error: the CDR3 ends without its conserved phenylalanine or tryptophan. CDR3 coding DNA: TGTGCCACCAGCTCCCAAAGACAGGGGCGGGATGGCTACACCCTC. This sequence encodes CATSSQRQGRDGYTL. The rearrangement joins TRBV15 to TRBJ1-2; 8 bases agree with TRBD1. This CDR3 has 15 amino acids. V was pared by 5 bases and J by 6 bases, with 11 bases of the junction left unmatched. CDR1 LNHNV and CDR2 YYDKDF come from the germline V gene (reference sequence).

Notes on this clonotype: Here the CDR3 omits its conserved ending phenylalanine or tryptophan, so a read error is the likely source. The chain couples TRBV29-1 to TRBJ2-5; weak D call: TRBD2 (5 bases). CDR3 length: 14 residues. With 6 bases removed from V and 4 bases from J, the gap between germline ends came to 18 bases. Per germline, CDR1 SQVTM and CDR2 ANQGSEA. As DNA, the CDR3 is TGCAGCGTAGCCCGGGGAGTGGGAGCAGAGACCCAGTACTCC. This encodes CSVARGVGAETQYS.

Notes on this clonotype: A read error may be the cause here, since a much bigger clone is one base away. This chain connects TRBV7-3 to TRBJ2-7; D might be TRBD2 (5 bases). V gave up 6 bases and J gave up 8 bases, with 17 bases separating them. The CDR3 extends over 13 amino acids. The germline CDR1 and CDR2 sequences are SGHTA and FQGTGA. CDR3: CASSFGRGRKQYF. The CDR3 nucleotides read TGTGCCAGCAGTTTCGGACGGGGAAGGAAGCAGTACTTC.

At least ten counts were recorded for this clonotype. V and J are TRBV19 and TRBJ1-5; no definite D call. From germline, CDR1 is LNHDA and CDR2 SQIVND (reference sequence). V lost 7 bases, J lost 0 bases, and 19 bases lay in between. The CDR3 consists of 17 residues. CDR3 in amino acids: CASKPPATDYSNQPQHF. The DNA of the CDR3 is TGTGCCAGTAAACCCCCCGCCACAGACTATAGCAATCAGCCCCAGCATTTT.

About this clonotype: One end of the junction varies from germline; a read error may be responsible. V usage is TRBV6-5 and J usage is TRBJ1-1, with a weak D call TRBD1 (6 bases). In germline, CDR1 is MNHEY, CDR2 SVGAGI. The CDR3 totals 15 residues. DNA of the CDR3: TGTGCCAGCAGTTACGGGCACTTAGGGGGGTGTGAAGCTTGCTTT. Its translation is CASSYGHLGGCEACF.

The chain links TRBV6-1 to TRBJ2-3; D gene ambiguous. CDR3 length equals 14 residues. The germline CDR1 and CDR2 sequences are MNHNS and SASEGT. V shed 3 bases and J shed 2 bases, with 9 bases lying between them. CDR3: CASSEWRNTDTQYF. The CDR3 DNA reads TGTGCCAGCAGTGAGTGGCGGAACACAGATACGCAGTATTTT.

The rearrangement joins TRBV7-3 to TRBJ2-1; the match to TRBD2 covers 7 bases. The germline gives CDR1 SGHTA, CDR2 FQGTGA. The V segment lost 5 bases and the J segment 6 bases; nucleotides outside the gene matches: 10. This CDR3 has 15 residues. The CDR3 DNA reads as TGTGCCAGCAGCCCGACAGCGGGGCCTTGCAATGAGCAGTTCTTC. Amino acids: CASSPTAGPCNEQFF.

V is TRBV7-2 and J is TRBJ1-5; D remains unclear. There are 8 residues in the CDR3. Per germline, CDR1 SGHTA and CDR2 FQGNSA. Trimming cost V 6 bases and J 9 bases, with 0 bases left between them. The CDR3 DNA follows: TGTGCCAGCAGGCCCCAGCATTTT. Translating gives CASRPQHF.

The V call is TRBV25-1, the J call TRBJ2-7, with D possibly called TRBD1 or TRBD2 (5 bases each). In germline, CDR1 is MGHDK, CDR2 SYGVNS. This CDR3 is built from 13 residues. The CDR3 DNA is TGTGCGGGCGGGTGGGGGAGCTCCTACGAGCAGTACTTC. This translates into CAGGWGSSYEQYF.

The chain employs TRBV5-1 and TRBJ2-1, with D possibly matching TRBD1 (5 bases). The CDR3 is 14 amino acids. Germline assignment: CDR1 SGHRS and CDR2 YFSETQ. V gave up 3 bases and J gave up 2 bases, with 9 bases separating them. This chain's CDR3 is CASSSRGTYNEQFF. In DNA form, the CDR3 reads TGCGCCAGCAGCTCAAGGGGAACCTACAATGAGCAGTTCTTC. The full variable domain, completed using reference TRBV5-1 and TRBJ2-1, is KAGVTQTPRYLIKTRGQQVTLSCSPISGHRSVSWYQQTPGQGLQFLFEYFSETQRNKGNFPGRFSGRQFSNSRSEMNVSTLELGDSALYLCASSSRGTYNEQFFGPGTRLTVL.

In its sample, this clonotype was seen many times. The chain is built from TRBV9 and TRBJ2-1, with D possibly matching TRBD1 (6 bases). There are 14 residues in the CDR3. V lost 4 bases and J lost 3, with 11 bases in between. Germline V gene sequence: CDR1 SGDLS, CDR2 YYNGEE. The DNA of the CDR3 is TGTGCCAGCAGCCCCCGGACAGTCTACAATGAGCAGTTCTTC. The encoded protein is CASSPRTVYNEQFF.

This clonotype showed up many times. An end of the junction does not agree with germline; a read error may underlie this. This sequence joins TRBV2 and TRBJ2-4; a possible D gene is TRBD2 (6 bases). The CDR3 totals 12 residues. CDR1 SNHLY and CDR2 FYNNEI come from the germline V gene. CDR3 region: CASSWLQGAGHF. DNA of the CDR3: TGTGCCAGCAGTTGGCTCCAGGGAGCGGGTCACTTC.

Regarding this clonotype: A much larger clonotype is one base distant, so this may be a read error. The chain links TRBV9 to TRBJ2-2; unclear D gene. CDR3 size: 14 residues. V shed 0 bases and J shed 6 bases, with 9 bases lying between them. Germline CDR1 is SGDLS and CDR2 is YYNGEE. Here the CDR3 DNA reads TGTGCCAGCAGCGTAGTTTCTAGTGCCGGGGAGCTGTTTTTT. Its protein product is CASSVVSSAGELFF.

The chain recombines TRBV20-1 with TRBJ2-2; unclear D gene. Looked up from germline, CDR1 is DFQATT and CDR2 is SNEGSKA (reference sequence). The CDR3 totals 11 residues. V lost 4 bases to trimming and J lost 8 bases, with 8 bases between them. In DNA form, the CDR3 reads TGCAGTGCTACGGAAACAGGGGAGCTGTTTTTT. The encoded protein is CSATETGELFF.

The rearrangement joins TRBV29-1 to TRBJ1-2; D is uncertain. This CDR3 has 13 residues. Germline values: CDR1 SQVTM, CDR2 ANQGSEA. V lost 6 bases and J lost 6, with 17 bases in between. CDR3 amino acids: CSVGLAGADGYTF. The CDR3 DNA sequence: TGCAGCGTCGGACTAGCGGGAGCGGATGGCTACACCTTC. Full variable domain (missing parts from reference TRBV29-1 and TRBJ1-2): SAVISQKPSRDICQRGTSLTIQCQVDSQVTMMFWYRQQPGQSLTLIATANQGSEATYESGFVIDKFPISRPNLTFSTLTVSNMSPEDSSIYLCSVGLAGADGYTFGSGTRLTVV.

This clonotype was detected many times. The chain is built from TRBV5-1 and TRBJ2-5, with TRBD1 identical over 8 bases. Germline V gene lookup returns CDR1 SGHRS and CDR2 YFSETQ. The CDR3 is made up of 16 amino acids. V lost 1 base, J lost 7 bases, and 12 bases stayed unmatched. CDR3 protein: CASSLFRAGGSGTQYF. CDR3 bases: TGCGCCAGCAGCTTGTTCAGGGCAGGGGGCTCGGGGACCCAGTACTTC.

Worth noting for this clonotype: A read error may produce the germline difference seen at one junction end. The V call is TRBV7-6, the J call TRBJ2-1; 7 bases align to TRBD1. Looked up from germline, CDR1 is SGHVS and CDR2 is FNYEAQ. CDR3 length equals 15 residues. The CDR3 DNA sequence: TGTGCCAGCAGCTTAAGGGGGCCCTCCGACAAGGAGCAGTTCTTC. Its protein product is CASSLRGPSDKEQFF. Drawing the rest from reference TRBV7-6 and TRBJ2-1, the complete variable domain is GAGVSQSPRYKVTKRGQDVALRCDPISGHVSLYWYRQALGQGPEFLTYFNYEAQQDKSGLPNDRFSAERPEGSISTLTIQRTEQRDSAMYRCASSLRGPSDKEQFFGPGTRLTVL.

The J gene is TRBJ2-5, the V gene TRBV5-1, with 10 nucleotides matching TRBD2. Germline CDR1 SGHRS, CDR2 YFSETQ. The CDR3 is made up of 15 amino acids. After removal of 0 bases from V and 4 bases from J, the junction contained 3 bases not matched to a gene. CDR3 amino acids: CASSLESSGGETQYF. CDR3 nucleotides: TGCGCCAGCAGCTTGGAGTCTAGCGGGGGAGAGACCCAGTACTTC.

This clonotype was seen ten or more times. The V and J genes are TRBV6-5 and TRBJ2-1; perhaps TRBD1 as D (5 bases). V lost 6 bases, J lost 0 bases, and 12 bases lay in between. Germline assignment: CDR1 MNHEY and CDR2 SVGAGI. The CDR3 covers 15 residues. CDR3 DNA sequence: TGTGCCAGCAGCTTCACCGACAGCTCCTACAATGAGCAGTTCTTC. Translating it yields CASSFTDSSYNEQFF.

The table lists this clonotype with many counts. The chain combines TRBV29-1 with TRBJ1-1; 9 nucleotides line up with TRBD1. CDR3 length: 14 residues. V gave up 7 bases and J gave up 4 bases; unmatched junction bases: 10. Germline loops: CDR1 SQVTM, CDR2 ANQGSEA. For the CDR3, the DNA is TGCAGCGGACAGACAGGGGGAATAGGCACTGAAGCTTTCTTT. The encoded protein is CSGQTGGIGTEAFF. Complete variable domain (other parts from reference TRBV29-1 and TRBJ1-1): SAVISQKPSRDICQRGTSLTIQCQVDSQVTMMFWYRQQPGQSLTLIATANQGSEATYESGFVIDKFPISRPNLTFSTLTVSNMSPEDSSIYLCSGQTGGIGTEAFFGQGTRLTVV.

The chain recombines TRBV7-2 with TRBJ2-7, with 9 positions matching TRBD1. The CDR3 has 13 amino acids. Germline CDR1 SGHTA, CDR2 FQGNSA. CDR3 residues: CAEATGGSYEQYF. DNA for the CDR3: TGTGCTGAGGCGACAGGGGGAAGCTACGAGCAGTACTTC. Supplemented by reference TRBV7-2 and TRBJ2-7, the full variable domain reads GAGVSQSPSNKVTEKGKDVELRCDPISGHTALYWYRQSLGQGLEFLIYFQGNSAPDKSGLPSDRFSAERTGGSVSTLTIQRTQQEDSAVYLCAEATGGSYEQYFGPGTRLTVT.

In this sample, this clonotype turned up a few times. V usage is TRBV19 and J usage is TRBJ1-2; 7 bases map to TRBD1. CDR1 and CDR2 from the germline V gene are LNHDA and SQIVND (reference sequence). V lost 1 base and J lost 8; bases outside the gene matches: 7. CDR3 length: 14 amino acids. The CDR3 spells CASSIGSQGEGYTF. In DNA form, the CDR3 reads TGTGCCAGTAGTATAGGCTCGCAGGGGGAGGGCTACACCTTC.

The sample holds many counts of this clonotype. At one boundary the junction diverges from the germline segment, which might be a read error. The genes are TRBV11-2 and TRBJ2-5; the match to TRBD1 covers 8 bases. This CDR3 is 18 amino acids long. Germline CDR1 SGHAT, CDR2 FQNNGV. CDR3 sequence: CASSLEDREVYFGETQYF. The CDR3 nucleotides read TGTGCCAGCAGCCTAGAGGACAGGGAGGTATATTTCGGAGAGACCCAGTACTTC.

The chain has TRBV5-1 and TRBJ2-3, with a possible D match to TRBD2 (5 bases). CDR1 and CDR2 from the germline V gene are SGHRS and YFSETQ. Trimming took 0 bases from V and 7 from J, leaving 15 bases between them. This CDR3 has 15 residues. CDR3 sequence: CASSLGPAGSNTQYF. For the CDR3, the DNA is TGCGCCAGCAGCTTGGGCCCGGCGGGCTCGAATACGCAGTATTTT. Full variable domain (missing parts from reference TRBV5-1 and TRBJ2-3): KAGVTQTPRYLIKTRGQQVTLSCSPISGHRSVSWYQQTPGQGLQFLFEYFSETQRNKGNFPGRFSGRQFSNSRSEMNVSTLELGDSALYLCASSLGPAGSNTQYFGPGTRLTVL.